What follows describes a single T cell receptor (beta chain). Its specificity is not known. Trimming stripped 10 bases from V and 7 bases from J, with 24 bases between. Germline V gene data show CDR1 as SGHRS and CDR2 as YFSETQ. There are 15 residues in the CDR3. A sample-barcoded 5' primer and a J-beta primer mix were used in a second PCR of roughly 7 to 11 cycles. TCRdb called the 5' RACE reads again in MiXCR, with one record for every CDR3 protein. The data hold roughly 2 million distinct CDR3 sequences, with just under 50% observed a single time. Each sample gave at least 6.5 million isolated PBMCs. This record comes from a study of blood T cells in healthy people across ages. Whole-study results and caveats: Unsorted PBMCs ruled out conclusive naive versus antigen-experienced comparison. Investigators viewed diversity estimates from one million T cells as underestimates, the study reported.

The rearrangement joins TRBV5-1 to TRBJ2-1, with D possibly being TRBD1 or TRBD2 (6 bases each). The sample was blood. The TCR was taken from a middle-aged woman in good health. CDR3 nucleotides: TGCGCCGGCGCCAGAAGAGTTGGGGGGACAAATGAGCAGTTCTTC. It encodes CAGARRVGGTNEQFF.